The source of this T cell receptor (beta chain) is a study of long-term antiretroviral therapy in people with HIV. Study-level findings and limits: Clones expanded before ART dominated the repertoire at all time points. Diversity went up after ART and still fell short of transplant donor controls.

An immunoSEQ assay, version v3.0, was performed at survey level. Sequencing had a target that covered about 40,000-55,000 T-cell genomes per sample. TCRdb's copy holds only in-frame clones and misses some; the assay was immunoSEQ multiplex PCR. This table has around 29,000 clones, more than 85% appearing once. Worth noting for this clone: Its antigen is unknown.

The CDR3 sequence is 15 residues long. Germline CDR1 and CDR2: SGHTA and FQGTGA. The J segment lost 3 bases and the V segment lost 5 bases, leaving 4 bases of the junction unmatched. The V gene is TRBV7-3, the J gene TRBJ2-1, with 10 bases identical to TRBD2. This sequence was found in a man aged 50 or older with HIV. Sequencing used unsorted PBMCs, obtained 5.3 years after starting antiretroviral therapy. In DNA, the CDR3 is TGTGCCAGCAGCCTTCTAGCGGGGGACTACAATGAGCAGTTCTTC. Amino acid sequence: CASSLLAGDYNEQFF.